This T cell receptor (beta chain) comes out of a study of breast tumors, draining lymph nodes, adjacent tissues. Study results and limitations: Tumor repertoires ranked between lymph nodes and nontumor tissue in diversity, with V and J gene preferences.

This clonotype was observed many times. Its antigen remains unidentified. TCRdb reprocessed the multiplex PCR reads via MiXCR and lists one record per CDR3 protein. The sample has about 14,000 distinct CDR3 sequences, approximately 50% seen once; the top ten hold about 30%. Sequencing was carried out using tumor-adjacent breast tissue. The source is a female donor with breast cancer. Some clones in this sample may be carry-over from other donors' samples.

Here the CDR3 reads CSAARRGGVDTQYF. CDR3 DNA: TGCAGTGCCGCCCGGCGGGGCGGGGTAGATACGCAGTATTTT. This chain links TRBV20-1 with TRBJ2-3; tentatively, D is TRBD2 (6 bases). The V gene lost 6 bases and the J gene lost 5 bases, with 18 bases spanning the gap. CDR3 length: 14 residues. Germline V gene lookup returns CDR1 DFQATT and CDR2 SNEGSKA (reference sequence).